This T cell receptor (beta chain) was obtained from a study of T cell responses to AZD1222 COVID-19 vaccine. Study-wide findings and caveats: Repertoire samples came only from after the peak T cell response. CD4 TCRs covered the whole spike, strongest at regions 160-218 and 743-854.

This CDR3 has 14 amino acids. V was trimmed by 7 bases and J by 2 bases, leaving 9 bases between them. CDR1 and CDR2 from the germline V gene are MNHEY and SVGAGI. TCRdb keeps only in-frame clones here, not all; method: immunoSEQ multiplex PCR. This table holds approximately 180,000 clones, roughly 88% found once. About this clone: Its antigen is undetermined.

The rearrangement uses TRBV6-5 and TRBJ1-6; tentative D call: TRBD1 (5 bases). Sequencing was performed on peripheral blood, taken on day 0 of AZD1222 vaccination. The TCR originated in an adult in good health. The CDR3: CASKRDPYNSPLHF. The CDR3 DNA sequence: TGTGCCAGCAAGCGGGACCCCTATAATTCACCCCTCCACTTT.